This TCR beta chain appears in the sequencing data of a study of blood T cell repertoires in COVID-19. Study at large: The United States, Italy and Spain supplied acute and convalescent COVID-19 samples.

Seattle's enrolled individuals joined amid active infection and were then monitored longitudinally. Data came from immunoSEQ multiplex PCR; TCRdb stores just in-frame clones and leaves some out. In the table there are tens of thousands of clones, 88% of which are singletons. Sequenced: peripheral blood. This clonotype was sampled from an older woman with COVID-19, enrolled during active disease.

In DNA, the CDR3 is TGCGCCAGCAGCCAAACCCGAACATTCTATGGCTACACCTTC. Protein: CASSQTRTFYGYTF. This chain uses TRBV4-1 with TRBJ1-2, with unresolved D. CDR1 is MGHRA, CDR2 YSYEKL, per germline. V was pared by 2 bases and J by 4 bases, with 11 bases between. The CDR3 has 14 amino acids.